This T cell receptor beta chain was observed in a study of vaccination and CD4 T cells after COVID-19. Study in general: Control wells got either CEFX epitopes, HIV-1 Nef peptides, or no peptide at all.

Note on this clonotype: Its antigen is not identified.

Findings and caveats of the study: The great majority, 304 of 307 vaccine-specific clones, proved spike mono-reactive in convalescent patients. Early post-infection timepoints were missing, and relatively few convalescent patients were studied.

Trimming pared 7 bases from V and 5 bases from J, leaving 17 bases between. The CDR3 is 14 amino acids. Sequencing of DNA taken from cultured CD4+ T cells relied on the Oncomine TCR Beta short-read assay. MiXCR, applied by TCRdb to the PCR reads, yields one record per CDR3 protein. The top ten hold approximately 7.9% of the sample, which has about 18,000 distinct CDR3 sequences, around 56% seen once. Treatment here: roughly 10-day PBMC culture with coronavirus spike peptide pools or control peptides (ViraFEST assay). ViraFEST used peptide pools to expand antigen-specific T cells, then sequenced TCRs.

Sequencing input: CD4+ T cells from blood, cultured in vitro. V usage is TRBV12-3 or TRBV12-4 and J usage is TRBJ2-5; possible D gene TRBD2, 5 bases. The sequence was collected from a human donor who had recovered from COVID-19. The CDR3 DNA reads TGTGCCAGCAAACTAGAAGCGGCCGTGGAGACCCAGTACTTC. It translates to CASKLEAAVETQYF.